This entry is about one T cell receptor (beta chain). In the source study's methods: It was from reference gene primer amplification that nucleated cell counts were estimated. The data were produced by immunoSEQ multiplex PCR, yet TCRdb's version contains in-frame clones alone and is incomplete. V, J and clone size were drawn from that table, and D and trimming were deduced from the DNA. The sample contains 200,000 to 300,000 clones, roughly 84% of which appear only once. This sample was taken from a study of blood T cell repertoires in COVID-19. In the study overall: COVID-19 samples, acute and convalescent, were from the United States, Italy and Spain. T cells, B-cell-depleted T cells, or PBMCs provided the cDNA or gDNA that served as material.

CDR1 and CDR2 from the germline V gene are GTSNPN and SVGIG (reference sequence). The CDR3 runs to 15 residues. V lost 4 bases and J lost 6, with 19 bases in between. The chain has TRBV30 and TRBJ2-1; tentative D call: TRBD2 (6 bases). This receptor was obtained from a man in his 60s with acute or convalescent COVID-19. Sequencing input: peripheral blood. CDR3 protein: CAWTRPAGRSNEQFF. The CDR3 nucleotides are TGTGCCTGGACGCGGCCGGCGGGACGGTCCAATGAGCAGTTCTTC.